The 23 T cell receptor beta chains presented below share a single source sample, sequenced in a study of cytomegalovirus exposure and HLA in healthy donors. The PCR used 60 Vbeta and 13 Jbeta primers. Some clones are missing from TCRdb's copy, which holds only in-frame ones; the method was immunoSEQ multiplex PCR. Of about 190,000 clones listed, 65% to 85% were seen once; the top ten hold approximately 2.4%. The sequenced material came from PBMCs. Receptor source: a male donor in good health and CMV-seronegative.

This chain links TRBV28 with TRBJ2-7; 7 bases match TRBD2. Trimming cost V 11 bases and J 1 base; bases outside gene matches: 5. From germline, CDR1 is MDHEN and CDR2 SYDVKM. The CDR3 is 12 amino acids. CDR3 coding DNA: TGTGCCTGCGCAGCGGGGTCCTACGAGCAGTACTTC. Translated: CACAAGSYEQYF.

The V gene is TRBV5-1, the J gene TRBJ2-1, with TRBD2 matching 15 bases. The CDR3 has 20 residues. J lost 5 bases, V lost 4 bases, and 16 bases had no gene match. Per germline, CDR1 SGHRS and CDR2 YFSETQ. CDR3 protein: CASSGKLGLAGGHINNEQFF. The CDR3, as DNA: TGCGCCAGCAGCGGAAAATTAGGACTAGCGGGGGGGCACATTAACAATGAGCAGTTCTTC.

V and J are TRBV7-3 and TRBJ2-1, with TRBD2 identical over 11 bases. This CDR3 has 16 residues. Looked up from germline, CDR1 is SGHTA and CDR2 is FQGTGA. The V segment lost 5 bases and the J segment 2 bases; nucleotides outside the gene matches: 5. DNA of the CDR3: TGTGCCAGCAGCACCAAGACTAGCGGGACCTACAATGAGCAGTTCTTC. This encodes CASSTKTSGTYNEQFF.

This clone was picked up one time. Here the CDR3 DNA reads TGTGCCAGTATGGGTTACTATGGGGCCAACGTCCTGACTTTC. It encodes CASMGYYGANVLTF. V usage is TRBV19 and J usage is TRBJ2-6; D not resolved. The CDR3 loop spans 14 amino acids. Trimming took 7 bases from V and 3 from J, leaving 10 bases between them. The germline gives CDR1 LNHDA, CDR2 SQIVND (reference sequence). Looking up the rest from reference TRBV19 and TRBJ2-6 gives the full variable domain: DGGITQSPKYLFRKEGQNVTLSCEQNLNHDAMYWYRQDPGQGLRLIYYSQIVNDFQKGDIAEGYSVSREKKESFPLTVTSAQKNPTAFYLCASMGYYGANVLTFGAGSRLTVL.

In its sample, this clone was seen once. J is TRBJ2-2 and V is TRBV10-1; 11 bases agree with TRBD2. Per germline, CDR1 WNHNN and CDR2 SYGVQD (reference sequence). The length of the CDR3 is 18 residues. V lost 0 bases, J lost 6 bases, and 9 bases stayed unmatched. CDR3 DNA: TGCGCCAGCAGTGAGTCCCATACTAGCGGGGGCTCACCCGGGGAGCTGTTTTTT. This sequence encodes CASSESHTSGGSPGELFF.

With respect to this clone: Compared with germline, one end of the junction differs, possibly owing to a read error. This chain joins TRBV7-2 and TRBJ2-6; 11 nucleotides line up with TRBD2. Germline lookup yields CDR1 SGHTA and CDR2 FQGNSA. This CDR3 spans 16 amino acids. The CDR3 loop reads CASRLAGGQGANVLTF. As DNA, the CDR3 is TGTGCCAGCAGATTAGCGGGGGGGCAAGGGGCCAACGTCCTGACTTTC.

The chain links TRBV5-1 to TRBJ1-3; D is unresolved. CDR3 length equals 14 residues. The V gene lost 5 bases and the J gene lost 5 bases, with 14 bases spanning the gap. Per the germline V gene, CDR1 is SGHRS and CDR2 is YFSETQ. The CDR3 spells CASSGGEARNTIYF. DNA for the CDR3: TGCGCCAGCAGTGGTGGCGAGGCAAGAAACACCATATATTTT.

Comments on this clone: This same CDR3 is encoded by further DNA sequences in the sample. This chain links TRBV7-8 with TRBJ1-1; D may be TRBD1 (6 bases). Trimming removed 4 bases from V and 1 base from J, with 10 bases in between. CDR3 size: 14 residues. The germline gives CDR1 SGHVS, CDR2 FQNEAQ. CDR3 DNA sequence: TGTGCCAGCAGCTCAGGGGAAGGGAACACTGAAGCTTTCTTT. It translates to CASSSGEGNTEAFF.

This clone was observed a single time. This CDR3 reads CASSLAQGDVGYEQYF. Written as DNA, the CDR3 is TGTGCCAGCAGCCTCGCCCAGGGGGACGTTGGGTACGAGCAGTACTTC. The genes are TRBV27 and TRBJ2-7, with 7 positions matching TRBD1. Germline trimming cut 6 bases from V and 4 bases from J; bases unmatched to any gene: 15. The CDR3 length is 16 residues. Germline V gene lookup returns CDR1 MNHEY and CDR2 SMNVEV (reference sequence).

The rearrangement uses TRBV7-6 and TRBJ1-6; D may be TRBD1 (6 bases). Trimming took 5 bases from V and 7 from J, leaving 12 bases between them. The germline CDR1 and CDR2 sequences are SGHVS and FNYEAQ. The CDR3 length is 14 residues. The CDR3 coding sequence is TGTGCCAGCAGCGCCGGGACAAAGAATTCACCCCTCCACTTT. It is translated as CASSAGTKNSPLHF.

The genes are TRBV7-2 and TRBJ2-3; 7 bases match TRBD2. J was trimmed by 3 bases and V by 2 bases; bases with no gene match: 5. CDR1 is SGHTA and CDR2 is FQGNSA in the germline V gene. The CDR3 is 15 residues long. The CDR3 is CASSLSGLDTDTQYF. Here the CDR3 DNA reads TGTGCCAGCAGCTTAAGTGGACTAGATACAGATACGCAGTATTTT. The full variable domain, rest sourced from reference TRBV7-2 and TRBJ2-3, is GAGVSQSPSNKVTEKGKDVELRCDPISGHTALYWYRQSLGQGLEFLIYFQGNSAPDKSGLPSDRFSAERTGGSVSTLTIQRTQQEDSAVYLCASSLSGLDTDTQYFGPGTRLTVL.

V and J are TRBV5-4 and TRBJ2-5, with 9 nucleotides matching TRBD2. This CDR3 has 17 residues. Trimming removed 0 bases from V and 1 base from J; junction bases left unmatched: 7. The germline CDR1 and CDR2 sequences are SGHNT and YYREEE (reference sequence). The DNA for the CDR3 is TGTGCCAGCAGCTTGGCGGTTAGCGGGGGAACCCAAGAGACCCAGTACTTC. This codes for CASSLAVSGGTQETQYF.

V is TRBV30 and J is TRBJ2-2, with 8 bases that match TRBD1. Trimming at V came to 2 bases and at J to 6 bases, leaving 8 bases not matched to a gene. The germline V gene encodes CDR1 GTSNPN and CDR2 SVGIG (reference sequence). The length of the CDR3 is 15 residues. The CDR3 DNA is TGTGCCTGGAGTCGGCAGGGGGCCTCCGCCGGGGAGCTGTTTTTT. Its translation is CAWSRQGASAGELFF.

This clone was detected only a few times. V is TRBV5-4 and J is TRBJ1-2; 8 nucleotides line up with TRBD1. Trimming took 5 bases from V and 4 from J; bases not matched to a gene: 7. The CDR3 is made up of 14 amino acids. Germline V gene lookup returns CDR1 SGHNT and CDR2 YYREEE (reference sequence). The chain's CDR3 is CASRLGQGGYGYTF. Here the CDR3 DNA reads TGTGCCAGCAGGCTTGGACAGGGTGGCTATGGCTACACCTTC.

The chain employs TRBV4-2 and TRBJ2-3; maybe TRBD1 (5 bases). Germline V gives CDR1 LGHNA, CDR2 YNFKEQ. The length of the CDR3 is 18 residues. With 0 bases removed from V and 2 bases from J, the gap between germline ends came to 18 bases. This CDR3 reads CASSQEWTRGPPTDTQYF. The CDR3 DNA reads TGTGCCAGCAGCCAAGAGTGGACAAGGGGCCCCCCCACAGATACGCAGTATTTT.

J is TRBJ2-3 and V is TRBV7-9, with 8 nucleotides matching TRBD1. The CDR3 is 12 residues long. Per the germline V gene, CDR1 is SEHNR and CDR2 is FQNEAQ (reference sequence). V lost 10 bases and J lost 6; bases outside the gene matches: 6. The CDR3 region is CATQGVEDTQYF. The CDR3 DNA reads as TGTGCCACACAGGGGGTCGAGGATACGCAGTATTTT.

This chain joins TRBV15 and TRBJ2-3; D possibly corresponds to TRBD1 (6 bases). The V gene lost 10 bases and the J gene lost 1 base, with 18 bases spanning the gap. Germline lookup yields CDR1 LNHNV and CDR2 YYDKDF (reference sequence). The CDR3 has 15 residues. CDR3 sequence: CASSGGSGGTDTQYF. As DNA, the CDR3 is TGTGCCAGCTCGGGCGGATCAGGGGGCACAGATACGCAGTATTTT.

The chain combines TRBV14 with TRBJ1-1; D perhaps matches TRBD1 (6 bases). Trimming left V 4 bases short and J 3 bases short, with 12 bases between. Germline V gives CDR1 SGHDN, CDR2 FVKESK. CDR3 length equals 14 residues. CDR3 DNA sequence: TGTGCCAGCAGCCTCTTAGGGGGGGACACTGAAGCTTTCTTT. Translated: CASSLLGGDTEAFF. Supplemented by reference TRBV14 and TRBJ1-1, the full variable domain reads EAGVTQFPSHSVIEKGQTVTLRCDPISGHDNLYWYRRVMGKEIKFLLHFVKESKQDESGMPNNRFLAERTGGTYSTLKVQPAELEDSGVYFCASSLLGGDTEAFFGQGTRLTVV.

The chain has TRBV7-9 and TRBJ2-3; TRBD2 aligns across 7 bases. The CDR3 is made up of 16 amino acids. With 5 bases clipped from V and 3 bases from J, the junction kept 11 bases outside the gene matches. Germline CDR1 SEHNR, CDR2 FQNEAQ (reference sequence). CDR3: CASSPRGAGLTDTQYF. DNA of the CDR3: TGTGCCAGCAGCCCACGGGGAGCGGGGTTAACAGATACGCAGTATTTT.

The J gene is TRBJ2-3, the V gene TRBV7-9; TRBD1 matches 9 bases. The V and J ends lost 5 bases and 1 base, in that order; junction bases with no gene match: 4. Germline V gene lookup returns CDR1 SEHNR and CDR2 FQNEAQ (reference sequence). The CDR3 extends over 15 amino acids. The CDR3 loop reads CASSAGTGRTDTQYF. CDR3 nucleotides: TGTGCCAGCAGCGCCGGGACAGGGCGCACAGATACGCAGTATTTT. The whole variable domain, remainder taken from reference TRBV7-9 and TRBJ2-3, is DTGVSQNPRHKITKRGQNVTFRCDPISEHNRLYWYRQTLGQGPEFLTYFQNEAQLEKSRLLSDRFSAERPKGSFSTLEIQRTEQGDSAMYLCASSAGTGRTDTQYFGPGTRLTVL.

Notes on this clone: The germline gene is not matched at one end of the junction; a read error may be the cause. This chain uses TRBV6-6 with TRBJ1-2; D not certain. This CDR3 has 11 amino acids. Germline lookup yields CDR1 MNHNY and CDR2 SVGAGI (reference sequence). CDR3: CASRSRNGYPF. The CDR3 DNA sequence: TGTGCCAGCAGGTCTAGGAATGGCTACCCCTTC.

The chain uses TRBV29-1 and TRBJ1-2; the D is unclear. The length of the CDR3 is 13 residues. Germline assignment: CDR1 SQVTM and CDR2 ANQGSEA. V lost 3 bases to trimming and J lost 8 bases, with 16 bases between them. As DNA, the CDR3 is TGCAGCGTTGAGATTGGAGGGTCGGGCGGCTACACCTTC. Its protein is CSVEIGGSGGYTF.

The CDR3 spells CASSLEGGGVDTQYF. The CDR3 nucleotides read TGTGCCAGCAGCTTAGAGGGCGGGGGGGTTGATACGCAGTATTTT. The genes are TRBV7-2 and TRBJ2-3, with TRBD2 matching 9 bases. Germline CDR1 is SGHTA and CDR2 is FQGNSA. V shed 1 base, J shed 6 bases, and the junction held 5 bases outside the gene matches. CDR3 length equals 15 residues.